This T cell receptor beta chain was profiled in a study of prognosis after radiotherapy for stage I lung cancer. Across the study: Among the enrolled patients, roughly 14 had newly diagnosed primary stage I lung tumors, while about 5 had oligometastatic NSCLC following surgical resection of the primary tumor.

It was by two-round multiplex PCR that TCR beta CDR3 was amplified from genomic DNA. The use of primers specific to each TRBV and TRBJ gene characterized first-round PCR. MiXCR, run by TCRdb on the multiplex PCR reads, gives a single entry per CDR3 protein. The sample holds roughly 27,000 distinct CDR3 sequences, about half seen once. The blood draw at each of two time points yielded roughly 5.7 milliliters of peripheral blood. The sequence was collected from a donor over 45 with non-small cell lung cancer. The sample in question was PBMCs, obtained before or after stereotactic body radiation therapy (not recorded which).

CDR3 in amino acids: CASRSGQGPYEQYF. CDR3 DNA sequence: TGTGCCAGCAGGTCCGGACAGGGACCATACGAGCAGTACTTC. The gene calls are TRBV6-2 or TRBV6-3 and TRBJ2-7, with 8 bases matching TRBD1. The trim removed 6 bases at V and 4 bases at J, leaving 8 bases unmatched. In germline, CDR1 is MNHEY, CDR2 SVGEGT. This CDR3 contains 14 residues.